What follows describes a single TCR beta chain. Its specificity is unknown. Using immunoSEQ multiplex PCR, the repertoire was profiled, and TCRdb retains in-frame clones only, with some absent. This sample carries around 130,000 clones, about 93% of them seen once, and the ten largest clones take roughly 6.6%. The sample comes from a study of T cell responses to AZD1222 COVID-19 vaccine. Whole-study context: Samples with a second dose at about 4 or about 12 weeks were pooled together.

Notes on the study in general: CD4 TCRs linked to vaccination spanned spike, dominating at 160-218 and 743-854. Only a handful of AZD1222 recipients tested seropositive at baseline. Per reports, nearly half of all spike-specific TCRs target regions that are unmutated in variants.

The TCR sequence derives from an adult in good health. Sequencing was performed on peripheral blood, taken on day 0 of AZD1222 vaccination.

The CDR3 sequence is CASRGRGVETQYF. The CDR3 coding sequence is TGTGCCAGCAGAGGCCGGGGTGTAGAGACCCAGTACTTC. J is TRBJ2-5 and V is TRBV7-8; a possible D gene is TRBD2 (5 bases). Germline V gives CDR1 SGHVS, CDR2 FQNEAQ. This CDR3 has 13 amino acids. The germline V and J ends were trimmed by 6 bases and 4 bases, with 12 bases remaining between them.